This TCR beta chain was profiled in a study of T cell repertoires in cytomegalovirus infection. Across the whole study: Indicated by public TCR beta signatures were CMV infection and matching HLA type.

Ten or more counts support this clonotype. As yet, its antigen is unknown. TCRdb analysed the reads with MiXCR anew, one entry per CDR3 protein. In the table there are some 130,000 distinct CDR3 sequences, 8.8% of which are singletons. General study findings and limits: Using cumulative public TCR beta family frequency, the authors identified those who carried CMV together with the relevant HLA. The ex vivo response showed dominance by HLA-C-restricted CMV-specific TCR beta clonotypes.

The trim removed 6 bases at V and 4 bases at J, leaving 7 bases unmatched. CDR1 is MNHNS and CDR2 is SASEGT in the germline V gene. The CDR3 has 15 residues. The TCR originated in a human donor in good health (CMV status not recorded). Some clones in this sample may be carry-over from other donors' samples. J is TRBJ1-3 and V is TRBV6-1; TRBD1 aligns across 9 bases. The sample was PBMCs. CDR3 protein: CASRSGQGRGNTIYF. The CDR3 DNA is TGTGCCAGCAGGAGCGGACAGGGGCGAGGAAACACCATATATTTT.